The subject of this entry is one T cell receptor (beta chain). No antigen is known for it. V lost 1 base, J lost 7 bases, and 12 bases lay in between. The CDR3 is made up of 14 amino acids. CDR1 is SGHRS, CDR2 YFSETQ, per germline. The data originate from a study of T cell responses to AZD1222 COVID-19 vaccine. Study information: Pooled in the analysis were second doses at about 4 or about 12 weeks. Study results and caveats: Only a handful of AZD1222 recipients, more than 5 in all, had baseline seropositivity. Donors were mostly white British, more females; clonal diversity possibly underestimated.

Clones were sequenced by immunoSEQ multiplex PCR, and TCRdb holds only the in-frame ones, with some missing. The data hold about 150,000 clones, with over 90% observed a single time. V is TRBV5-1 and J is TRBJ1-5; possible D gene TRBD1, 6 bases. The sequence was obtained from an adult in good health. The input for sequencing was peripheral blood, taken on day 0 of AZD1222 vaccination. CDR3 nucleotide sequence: TGCGCCAGCAGCTTGTCTGCAGGGGCGCAGCCCCAGCATTTT. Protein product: CASSLSAGAQPQHF.